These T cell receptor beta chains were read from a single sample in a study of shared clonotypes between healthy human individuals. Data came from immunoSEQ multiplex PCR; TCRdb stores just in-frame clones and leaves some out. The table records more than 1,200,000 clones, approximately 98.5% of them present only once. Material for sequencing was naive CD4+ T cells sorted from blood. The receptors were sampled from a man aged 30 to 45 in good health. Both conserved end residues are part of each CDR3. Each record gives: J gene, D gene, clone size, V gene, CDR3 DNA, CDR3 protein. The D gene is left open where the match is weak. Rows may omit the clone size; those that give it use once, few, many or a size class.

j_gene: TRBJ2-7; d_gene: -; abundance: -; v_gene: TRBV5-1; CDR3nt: TGCGCCAGCAGCCCCCTGGGCGTAGTCGTCTACGAGCAGTACTTC; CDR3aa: CASSPLGVVVYEQYF
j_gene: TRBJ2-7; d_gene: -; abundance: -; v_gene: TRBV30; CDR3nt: TGTGCCTGGAGTGTTTTGACCCGGCGGTGGAGCGAGCAGTACTTC; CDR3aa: CAWSVLTRRWSEQYF
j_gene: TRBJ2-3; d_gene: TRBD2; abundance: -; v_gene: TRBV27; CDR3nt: TGTGCCAGCAGTAAGCGGGAAACAGATACGCAGTATTTT; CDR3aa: CASSKRETDTQYF
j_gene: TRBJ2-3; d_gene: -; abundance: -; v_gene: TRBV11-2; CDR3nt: TGTGCCAGCAGCTTAAATGCGGCGGGATTCACAGATACGCAGTATTTT; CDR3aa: CASSLNAAGFTDTQYF
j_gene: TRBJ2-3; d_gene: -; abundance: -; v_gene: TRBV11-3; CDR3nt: TGTGCCAGCAGTCTCACAGATACGCAGTATTTT; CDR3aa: CASSLTDTQYF
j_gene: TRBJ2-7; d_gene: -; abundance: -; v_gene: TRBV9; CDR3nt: TGTGCCAGCAGCGTAGATGCAGGAGCGGCGTGGCAGTACTTC; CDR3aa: CASSVDAGAAWQYF
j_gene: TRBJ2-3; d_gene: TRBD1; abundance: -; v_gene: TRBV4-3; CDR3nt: TGCGCCAGCAGCACCCGGACAGGCCAAAGCACAGATACGCAGTATTTT; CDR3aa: CASSTRTGQSTDTQYF
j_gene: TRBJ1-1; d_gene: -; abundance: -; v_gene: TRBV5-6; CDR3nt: TGTGCCAGCAGCTCCGACAGTATCATGAACACTGAAGCTTTCTTT; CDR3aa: CASSSDSIMNTEAFF
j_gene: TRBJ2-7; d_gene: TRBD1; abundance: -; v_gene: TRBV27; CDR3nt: TGTGCCAGCAGCCTCGACAGGGTCAATACCTACGAGCAGTACTTC; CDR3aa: CASSLDRVNTYEQYF
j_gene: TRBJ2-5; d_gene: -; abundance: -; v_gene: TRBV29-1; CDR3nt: TGCAGCGTTGAGGCAGTCCTAAACGTGGAGACCCAGTACTTC; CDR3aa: CSVEAVLNVETQYF
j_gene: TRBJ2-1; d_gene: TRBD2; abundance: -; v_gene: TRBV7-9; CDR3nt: TGTGCCAGCACTCGGGGGGGTTCGGACAATGAGCAGTTCTTC; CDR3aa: CASTRGGSDNEQFF
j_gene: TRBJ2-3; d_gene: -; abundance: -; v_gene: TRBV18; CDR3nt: TGTGCCAGCTCACTGCGACAGGGCACAGATACGCAGTATTTT; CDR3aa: CASSLRQGTDTQYF
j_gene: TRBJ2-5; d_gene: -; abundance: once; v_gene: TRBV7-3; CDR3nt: TGTGCCAGCAGCATACCCCCAGGGACCCAGTACTTC; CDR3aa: CASSIPPGTQYF
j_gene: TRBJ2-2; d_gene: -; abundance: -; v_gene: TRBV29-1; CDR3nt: TGCAGCGTTGTCCGGCAGGGGAACACCGGGGAGCTGTTTTTT; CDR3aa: CSVVRQGNTGELFF
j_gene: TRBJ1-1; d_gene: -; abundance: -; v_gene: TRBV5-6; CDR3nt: TGTGCCAGCAGCTTGTATGCTGGGACGCGGTCGGGAGCTTTCTTT; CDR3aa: CASSLYAGTRSGAFF
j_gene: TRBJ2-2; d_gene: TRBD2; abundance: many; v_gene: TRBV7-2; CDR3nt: TGTGCCAGCAGGGTAGCGGGGCCCACCGGGGAGCTGTTTTTT; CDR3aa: CASRVAGPTGELFF
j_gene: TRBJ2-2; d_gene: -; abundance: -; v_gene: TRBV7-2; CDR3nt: TGTGCCAGCAGGCCCCCCCCCGATTACACCGGGGAGCTGTTTTTT; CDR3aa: CASRPPPDYTGELFF
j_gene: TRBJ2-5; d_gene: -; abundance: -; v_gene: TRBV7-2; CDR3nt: TGTGCCAGCAGCTTAATAGCGCAGAAAGAGACCCAGTACTTC; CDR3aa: CASSLIAQKETQYF
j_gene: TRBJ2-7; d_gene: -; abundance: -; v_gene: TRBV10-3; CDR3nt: TGTGCCATCACCGACAGCTCCTACGAGCAGTACTTC; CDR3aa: CAITDSSYEQYF
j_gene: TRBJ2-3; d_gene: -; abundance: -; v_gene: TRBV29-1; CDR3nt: TGCAGCGTTGCGGAAGGAGATACGCAGTATTTT; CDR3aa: CSVAEGDTQYF
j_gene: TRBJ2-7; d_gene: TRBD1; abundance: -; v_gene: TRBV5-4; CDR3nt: TGTGCCAGCAGCTGGACGACAGGGAATTACGAGCAGTACTTC; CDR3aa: CASSWTTGNYEQYF
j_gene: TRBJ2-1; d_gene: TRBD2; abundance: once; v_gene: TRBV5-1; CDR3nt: TGCGCCAGCAGCCGGGAGGTGGGTGAGCAGTTCTTC; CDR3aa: CASSREVGEQFF
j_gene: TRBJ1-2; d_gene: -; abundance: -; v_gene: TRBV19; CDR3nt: TGTGCCAGTAGTATTAAAGCTAGTTGGCAGCCGACTAACTATGGCTACACCTTC; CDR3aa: CASSIKASWQPTNYGYTF
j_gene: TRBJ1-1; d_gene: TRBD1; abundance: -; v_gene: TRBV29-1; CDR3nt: TGCAGCGGTACTAGGGGGCCAATCACTGAAGCTTTCTTT; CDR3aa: CSGTRGPITEAFF
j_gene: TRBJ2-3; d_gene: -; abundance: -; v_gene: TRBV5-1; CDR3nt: TGCGCCAGCAGCTTGGGGGGTCGAAGCGCAGATACGCAGTATTTT; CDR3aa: CASSLGGRSADTQYF
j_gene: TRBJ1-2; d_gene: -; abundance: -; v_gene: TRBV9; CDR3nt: TGTGCCAGCAGCCGAGGGGGGGACTATGGCTACACCTTC; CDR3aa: CASSRGGDYGYTF
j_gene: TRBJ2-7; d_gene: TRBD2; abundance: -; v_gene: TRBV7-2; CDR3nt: TGTGCCAGCAGCCCAGGGACTAGCGGGAGCGAGCAGTACTTC; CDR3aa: CASSPGTSGSEQYF
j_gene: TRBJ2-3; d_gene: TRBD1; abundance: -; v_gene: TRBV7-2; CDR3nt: TGTGCCAGCAGCCTTCGGGGGACAGGGGGTACAGATACGCAGTATTTT; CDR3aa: CASSLRGTGGTDTQYF
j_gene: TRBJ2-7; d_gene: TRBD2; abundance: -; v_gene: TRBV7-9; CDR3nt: TGTGCCAGCAGCCCGGGACTAGCGTCTTCCTACGAGCAGTACTTC; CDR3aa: CASSPGLASSYEQYF
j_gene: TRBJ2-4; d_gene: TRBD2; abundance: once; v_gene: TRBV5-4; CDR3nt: TGTGCCAGCAGAGCTGGACTAGCGGGAGAGGGGGCTGCCAAAAACATTCAGTACTTC; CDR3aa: CASRAGLAGEGAAKNIQYF
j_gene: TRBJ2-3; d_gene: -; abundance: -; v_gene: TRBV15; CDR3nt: TGTGCCACCAGCAGAGATATGGGGACGCAGTATTTT; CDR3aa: CATSRDMGTQYF
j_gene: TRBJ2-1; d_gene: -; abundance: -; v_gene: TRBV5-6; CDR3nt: TGTGCCAGCAGCTTGGCCGTTGAGCAGTTCTTC; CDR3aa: CASSLAVEQFF
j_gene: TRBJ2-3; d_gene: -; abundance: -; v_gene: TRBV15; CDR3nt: TGTGCCACCAGGGGCGGCAACACAGATACGCAGTATTTT; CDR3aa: CATRGGNTDTQYF
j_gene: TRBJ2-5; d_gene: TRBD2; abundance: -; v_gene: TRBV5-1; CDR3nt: TGCGCCAGCAGCTTACTAGCGGCCTCAGAGACCCAGTACTTC; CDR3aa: CASSLLAASETQYF
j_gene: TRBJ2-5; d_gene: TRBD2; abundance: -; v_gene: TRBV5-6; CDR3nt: TGTGCCAGCAGCTTGTCGGTCCTAGCGGTCCCAGGCGGGGCGGAGACCCAGTACTTC; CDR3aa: CASSLSVLAVPGGAETQYF
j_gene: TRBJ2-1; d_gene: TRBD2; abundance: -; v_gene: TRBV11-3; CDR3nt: TGTGCCAGCAGTCTGAGCGGGAGCCGCCCCGATGAGCAGTTCTTC; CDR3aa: CASSLSGSRPDEQFF
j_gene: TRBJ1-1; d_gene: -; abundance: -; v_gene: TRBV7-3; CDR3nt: TGTGCCAGCAGCTTTGGGGTGGACACTGAAGCTTTCTTT; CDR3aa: CASSFGVDTEAFF
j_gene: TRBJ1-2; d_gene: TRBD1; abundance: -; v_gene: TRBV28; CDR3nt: TGTGCCAGCAGCACATCGCCGACAGGGTCCGGCTACACCTTC; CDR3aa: CASSTSPTGSGYTF
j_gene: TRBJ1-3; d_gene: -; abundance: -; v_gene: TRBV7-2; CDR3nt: TGTGCCAGCAGCTTCCGCAGGTTTCCCTCTGGAAACACCATATATTTT; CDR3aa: CASSFRRFPSGNTIYF
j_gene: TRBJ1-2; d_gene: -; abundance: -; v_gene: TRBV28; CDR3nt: TGTGCCAGCAGTTTAGGCAGGGTTGTCGGCTACACCTTC; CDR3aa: CASSLGRVVGYTF
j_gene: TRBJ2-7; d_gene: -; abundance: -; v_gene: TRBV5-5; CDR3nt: TGTGCCAGCAGCTTGGGGGCTGAACTCTACGAGCAGTACTTC; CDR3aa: CASSLGAELYEQYF
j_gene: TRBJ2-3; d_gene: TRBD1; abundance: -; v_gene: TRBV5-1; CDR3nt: TGCGCCAGCAGCTTAAACAGGGGATGGGGCACAGATACGCAGTATTTT; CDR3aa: CASSLNRGWGTDTQYF
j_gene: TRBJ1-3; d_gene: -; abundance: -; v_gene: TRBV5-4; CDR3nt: TGTGCCAGCAGCTTTGGTCGCAGCTCTGGAAACACCATATATTTT; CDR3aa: CASSFGRSSGNTIYF
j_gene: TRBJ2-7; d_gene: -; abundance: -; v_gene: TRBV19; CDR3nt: TGTGCCAGTAGTACCTGGGAGCGCACCTACGAGCAGTACTTC; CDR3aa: CASSTWERTYEQYF
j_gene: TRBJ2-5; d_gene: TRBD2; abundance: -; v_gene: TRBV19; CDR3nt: TGTGCCAGTAGTCCCTTTTTTCTAGCGGGAGGGGAGACCCAGTACTTC; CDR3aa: CASSPFFLAGGETQYF
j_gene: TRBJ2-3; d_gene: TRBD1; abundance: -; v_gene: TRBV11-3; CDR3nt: TGTGCCTCCCAGGGCAGGGGGACCGATACGCAGTATTTT; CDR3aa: CASQGRGTDTQYF
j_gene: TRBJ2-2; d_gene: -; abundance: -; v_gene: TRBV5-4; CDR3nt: TGTGCCAGCAGCTTGCAGGGACCCGGGGAGCTGTTTTTT; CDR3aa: CASSLQGPGELFF
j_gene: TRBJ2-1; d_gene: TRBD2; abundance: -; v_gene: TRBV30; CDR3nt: TGTGCCTGGAGTGGCGGGAGGGTTGAGCAGTTCTTC; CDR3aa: CAWSGGRVEQFF
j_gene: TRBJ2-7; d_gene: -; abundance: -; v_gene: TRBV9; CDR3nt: TGTGCCAGCAGCGTAGATCCGGGGGATGAGCAGTACTTC; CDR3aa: CASSVDPGDEQYF
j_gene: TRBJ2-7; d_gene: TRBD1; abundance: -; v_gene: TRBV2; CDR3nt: TGTGCCAGCAACCAATGGGGACAGGAGACATCCTACGAGCAGTACTTC; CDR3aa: CASNQWGQETSYEQYF
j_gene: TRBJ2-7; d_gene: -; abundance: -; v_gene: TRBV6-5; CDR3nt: TGTGCCAGCAGGGGGATCTACGAGCAGTACTTC; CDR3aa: CASRGIYEQYF